This TCR beta chain was retrieved from a study of blood T cell repertoires in COVID-19. Study-level background: The origin of the acute and convalescent COVID-19 samples was the United States, Italy and Spain.

The CDR3 extends over 15 amino acids. Per the germline V gene, CDR1 is SGHTA and CDR2 is FQGNSA. The V gene end was trimmed by 1 base and the J gene end by 2 bases; junction bases not matched to a gene: 3. In the original analysis: Amplification of reference gene primers provided the estimated nucleated cell counts. Clones were read by immunoSEQ multiplex PCR, and TCRdb kept only the in-frame ones, dropping some. V, J and clone size are those of that table, while D and trimming were read from the DNA. The sample includes about 260,000 clones, approximately 80% of them seen just once. The receptor comes from a woman older than 75 with acute or convalescent COVID-19. V usage is TRBV7-2 and J usage is TRBJ2-7; TRBD1 matches at 9 bases. The sequencing input was peripheral blood. CDR3 amino acids: CASSLGDRVPYEQYF. DNA for the CDR3: TGTGCCAGCAGCTTAGGGGACAGGGTACCCTACGAGCAGTACTTC.